The rows below give T cell receptor beta chains drawn from one sample of a study of CD8 T cells in ankylosing spondylitis. TCRdb reprocessed the 5' RACE reads with MiXCR, giving one entry per CDR3 protein. Of approximately 300,000 distinct CDR3 sequences detected, roughly 8% appear once; the ten largest clones hold more than 14%. The source material was blood, either unsorted or a sorted T cell fraction (not recorded which). The receptors originated from a male donor with ankylosing spondylitis. CDR3s include the opening cysteine and the closing phenylalanine or tryptophan. D genes are given only for firm matches. Clone size, where shown, is once, few, many, or a class for clones that have expanded.

j_call,clone_size,v_call,d_call,cdr3_length,cdr3_nt,cdr3_aa
TRBJ2-1,-,TRBV28,TRBD1,15,TGTGCCAGCAGTTCACCGGGACAGGGGCCCAATGAGCAGTTCTTC,CASSSPGQGPNEQFF
TRBJ2-5,many,TRBV4-2,-,15,TGTGCCAGCAGCCGCTCGCCTCCTCTACAAGAGACCCAGTACTTC,CASSRSPPLQETQYF
TRBJ1-1,many,TRBV7-2,-,16,TGTGCCAGCAGCGGGACGGTGTGGGCTAAGTACACTGAAGCTTTCTTT,CASSGTVWAKYTEAFF
TRBJ2-6,-,TRBV4-2,-,13,TGTGCCAGCAGCAATGCTGGGGCCAACGTCCTGACTTTC,CASSNAGANVLTF
TRBJ2-1,many,TRBV20-1,-,12,TGCTCCTCGGGGGCTAGCGAGTTTGAGCAGTTCTTC,CSSGASEFEQFF
TRBJ2-1,many,TRBV10-3,TRBD2,16,TGTGCCATCAGTGAGCCGCTAGCGGGAGTTGACAATGAGCAGTTCTTC,CAISEPLAGVDNEQFF
TRBJ2-6,few,TRBV29-1,-,17,TGCAGCGTTGAAGATCTTCAGGGGAAGGGGGGGGCCAACGTCCTGACTTTC,CSVEDLQGKGGANVLTF
TRBJ2-1,many,TRBV5-1,TRBD2,15,TGCGCCAGCGCCAAGATGGCTAGCGGCAACAATGAGCAGTTCTTC,CASAKMASGNNEQFF
TRBJ2-5,-,TRBV12-3/TRBV12-4,-,14,TGTGCCAGCAGCCTTCCGGGGGCATGGGAGACCCAGTACTTC,CASSLPGAWETQYF
TRBJ2-3,few,TRBV4-1,-,16,TGCGCCAGCAGCCGCCCGAAAGGCAGCGGCACAGATACGCAGTATTTT,CASSRPKGSGTDTQYF
TRBJ2-7,-,TRBV7-9,-,14,TGTGCCAGCAGCCTAAGGACAGACTCCTACGAGCAGTACTTC,CASSLRTDSYEQYF
TRBJ2-7,-,TRBV7-2,-,15,TGTGCCAGCAGCTTACAGGGTGTGGCCACCTACGAGCAGTACTTC,CASSLQGVATYEQYF
TRBJ1-1,few,TRBV12-3/TRBV12-4,-,14,TGTGCCAGCAGTCGGGGACTTTTGAACACTGAAGCTTTCTTT,CASSRGLLNTEAFF
TRBJ2-7,-,TRBV12-3/TRBV12-4,-,13,TGTGCCAGCAGTTTGGAACGAGACCGCGAGCAGTACTTC,CASSLERDREQYF
TRBJ2-5,many,TRBV5-6,TRBD2,17,TGTGCCAGCAGCTCGCTGGGACTACCCTCGTGGGGTGAGACCCAGTACTTC,CASSSLGLPSWGETQYF
TRBJ2-7,many,TRBV14,TRBD2,16,TGTGCCAGCAGCCAAGGAGTTCGCGGGAGAATCCACGAGCAGTACTTC,CASSQGVRGRIHEQYF
TRBJ2-1,-,TRBV20-1,TRBD2,15,TGCAGTGCTAGCCGGTCTAGCGGAGCCCTAAGAGAGCAGTTCTTC,CSASRSSGALREQFF
TRBJ2-1,-,TRBV4-2,TRBD1,15,TGTGCCAGCAGCCAAGATGGACAGGGCGACAATGAGCAGTTCTTC,CASSQDGQGDNEQFF
TRBJ1-1,few,TRBV6-5,-,15,TGTGCCAGCAGTTACACGGCCGCAGGGACCTCTGAAGCTTTCTTT,CASSYTAAGTSEAFF
TRBJ2-2,few,TRBV12-3/TRBV12-4,TRBD2,16,TGTGCCAGCAACCTTGGATGGGGGGGGGACACCGGGGAGCTGTTTTTT,CASNLGWGGDTGELFF
TRBJ1-6,-,TRBV25-1,TRBD1,13,TGTGCCAGCACTAGGACAGGGGGGTCACCCCTCCACTTT,CASTRTGGSPLHF
TRBJ2-1,few,TRBV20-1,-,15,TGCAGTGCTTCCCCGTTAGCAGGGGCGTACAATGAGCAGTTCTTC,CSASPLAGAYNEQFF
TRBJ2-1,-,TRBV7-6,TRBD2,15,TGTGCCAGCAGCTTACCTAGCGGGAGAGCAGGTGAGCAGTTCTTC,CASSLPSGRAGEQFF
TRBJ1-1,many,TRBV15,-,13,TGTGCCACCAGCAGAGTAAGGGCCAATGAAGCTTTCTTT,CATSRVRANEAFF
TRBJ2-1,-,TRBV12-3/TRBV12-4,-,14,TGTGCCAGCAGTTTCCTACTACTCCACAATGAGCAGTTCTTC,CASSFLLLHNEQFF
TRBJ1-2,-,TRBV10-3,TRBD1,13,TGTGCCGCCAGACAGGGGGCACAAGGAGGCTACACCTTC,CAARQGAQGGYTF
TRBJ2-5,few,TRBV7-3,-,14,TGTGCCAGCAGCTTAAGGGCAGACCAAGAGACCCAGTACTTC,CASSLRADQETQYF
TRBJ2-5,-,TRBV7-6,TRBD1,15,TGTGCCAGCAGGAAGACAGGGGGAATCCAAGAGACCCAGTACTTC,CASRKTGGIQETQYF
TRBJ2-1,many,TRBV11-3,TRBD2,16,TGTGCCAGCAGCTTTCGACTAGCGGGAGGACCCAATGAGCAGTTCTTC,CASSFRLAGGPNEQFF